This TCR beta chain came from a study of siplizumab effects on memory and regulatory T cells. The CDR3 has 12 amino acids. V shed 2 bases and J shed 11 bases, with 12 bases lying between them. CDR1 MNHNS and CDR2 SASEGT come from the germline V gene. Sequenced by immunoSEQ multiplex PCR; TCRdb stores in-frame clones only, minus some. Here the sample spans some 90,000 clones, 70% to 90% being singletons. The chain has TRBV6-1 and TRBJ1-1; possibly TRBD1 for D (5 bases). Sequencing was carried out using CD4+ T cells sorted from blood. This clonotype was obtained from a human donor in good health. The CDR3 DNA follows: TGTGCCAGCAGTGAACCCGTAGGGGCCGCTTTCTTT. Protein product: CASSEPVGAAFF.